This T cell receptor beta chain appears in the sequencing data of a study of beta chain features in type 1 diabetes. Looking at the study overall: Sorted cell examination encompassed roughly 110 million cells across all samples.

Germline V gene lookup returns CDR1 LGHNA and CDR2 YSLEER. The CDR3 length is 15 residues. V was pared by 0 bases and J by 7 bases, with 15 bases between. Isolated RNA was reverse transcribed in full, so expressed TCRB transcripts were sequenced. Method: immunoSEQ multiplex PCR; TCRdb's copy keeps in-frame clones and lacks some. The sample lists 250,000 to 350,000 clones, 15% seen once, with approximately 0.015% in the top ten. Notes on this clone: The target antigen is unknown.

General study results and limits: Shortening of TCRB CDR3s, moderate but significant, appeared in all four CD4+ subsets of Type 1 diabetes patients.

The rearrangement uses TRBV4-3 and TRBJ1-2; D uncertain. This sequence was found in a man between 18 and 29 years old with type 1 diabetes. The sample consisted of naive CD4+ T cells from blood. CDR3 in DNA: TGCGCCAGCAGCCAAGAAGGTAGAGGTCAGAGTGGCTACACCTTC. Protein sequence: CASSQEGRGQSGYTF.